The 18 T cell receptor beta chains reported below all come from one sample, sequenced in a study of T-cell reconstitution after alpha-beta-depleted transplantation in children. This sample's TCRbeta library carried unique molecular identifier barcodes. TCRdb redid the calling of the PCR reads with MiXCR, one entry per CDR3 protein. The sample holds about 180,000 distinct CDR3 sequences, 11% seen once. The sample was PBMCs, taken before TCRalphabeta/CD19-depleted stem cell transplant. Source of these receptors: a boy aged 2 to 9 with acute myeloid leukemia, due to receive a stem cell transplant.

In its sample, this clonotype was seen many times. The J gene is TRBJ2-1, the V gene TRBV20-1, with 14 bases fitting TRBD2. Germline lookup yields CDR1 DFQATT and CDR2 SNEGSKA (reference sequence). The length of the CDR3 is 14 residues. The trim removed 6 bases at V and 7 bases at J, leaving 5 bases unmatched. CDR3 sequence reads: CSAPRLAGGNEQFF. In nucleotides, the CDR3 is TGCAGTGCCCCGAGACTAGCGGGAGGGAATGAGCAGTTCTTC.

About this clonotype itself: This may come from a read error, since a much larger clone is one base off. The chain couples TRBV5-6 to TRBJ2-3; 12 bases align to TRBD2. CDR3 length equals 16 residues. Per germline, CDR1 SGHDT and CDR2 YYEEEE. V lost 4 bases, J lost 10 bases, and 13 bases stayed unmatched. As DNA, the CDR3 is TGTGCCAGCAGCCGATCTAGCGGGGGGGCGCGGGATGCGCAGTATTTT. It codes for CASSRSSGGARDAQYF.

This clonotype has at least ten counts. This chain connects TRBV2 to TRBJ2-3; 9 positions match TRBD1. With V trimmed by 8 bases and J by 4 bases, 4 bases remained unmatched. From germline, CDR1 is SNHLY and CDR2 FYNNEI. This CDR3 has 13 amino acids. CDR3 nucleotides: TGTGCCAGCGGGACAGGGTTTGCAGATACGCAGTATTTT. Translation: CASGTGFADTQYF.

A remark on this clonotype: A read error is possible here, since a much larger clone lies one base away. This sequence joins TRBV19 and TRBJ2-7; D not certain. CDR1 and CDR2 from the germline V gene are LNHDA and SQIVND (reference sequence). The CDR3 extends over 13 amino acids. V lost 5 bases to trimming and J lost 4 bases, with 12 bases between them. CDR3 bases: TGTGCCAGTAGTCCATACTTTAATTACGAGCAGTACTTC. Its protein is CASSPYFNYEQYF.

Many counts were recorded for this clonotype. The gene calls are TRBV20-1 and TRBJ2-7; D is uncertain. Germline lookup yields CDR1 DFQATT and CDR2 SNEGSKA (reference sequence). The V and J ends lost 3 bases and 5 bases respectively, with 20 bases between them. The CDR3 spans 15 residues. Here the CDR3 reads CSASGRALGIDEQYV. The CDR3 DNA is TGCAGTGCTAGTGGTCGGGCTCTAGGGATCGACGAGCAGTACGTC.

V usage is TRBV25-1 and J usage is TRBJ1-1; D might be TRBD1 (5 bases). Germline V CDR1 and CDR2: MGHDK, SYGVNS. V gave up 4 bases and J gave up 4 bases, with 10 bases separating them. The length of the CDR3 is 13 residues. This chain's CDR3 is CASSGRQLTEAFF. CDR3 DNA sequence: TGTGCCAGCAGTGGCCGACAGCTCACTGAAGCTTTCTTT.

Many counts were recorded for this clonotype. This chain uses TRBV3-1 with TRBJ2-1; 11 bases map to TRBD2. The V and J ends lost 1 base and 10 bases, in that order; junction bases with no gene match: 0. Germline loops: CDR1 LGHDT, CDR2 YNNKEL (reference sequence). This CDR3 spans 13 amino acids. The CDR3 reads CASSQGLAGEQFF. The CDR3 nucleotides read TGTGCCAGCAGCCAAGGACTAGCGGGGGAGCAGTTCTTC.

This clonotype was observed at least ten times. This chain uses TRBV5-1 with TRBJ1-6; 7 bases are shared with TRBD1. The CDR3 sequence is 15 residues long. V lost 4 bases and J lost 7; bases outside the gene matches: 8. The V gene's germline CDR1 is SGHRS and CDR2 YFSETQ. The CDR3 spells CASSLTGNDNSPLHF. The CDR3 bases are TGCGCCAGCAGCCTGACAGGGAACGACAATTCACCCCTCCACTTT.

This clonotype appeared many times. This rearrangement joins TRBV10-3 to TRBJ2-7; 7 nucleotides align to TRBD1. Germline assignment: CDR1 ENHRY and CDR2 SYGVKD. This CDR3 is built from 13 residues. V shed 10 bases and J 1 base; nucleotides not matched to a gene: 7. DNA of the CDR3: TGTGCCACCGCAGGGGGATGGTCCTACGAGCAGTACGTC. It translates to CATAGGWSYEQYV.

Details on this clonotype: This could be a read error, since a much larger clone is one nucleotide away. The chain employs TRBV5-1 and TRBJ2-2; D could derive from TRBD1 or TRBD2 (5 bases each). V was pared by 3 bases and J by 6 bases, with 9 bases between. CDR3 size: 13 residues. Germline values: CDR1 SGHRS, CDR2 YFSETQ. CDR3 amino acids: CASSSRGAGELFF. In DNA, the CDR3 is TGCGCCAGCAGCTCCCGGGGCGCCGGGGAGCTGTTTTTT.

This clonotype has ten or more counts. The chain recombines TRBV12-3 or TRBV12-4 with TRBJ2-2, with TRBD2 as a possible D gene (6 bases). Trimming left V 5 bases short and J 7 bases short, with 11 bases between. The CDR3 is 13 residues long. CDR3 in DNA: TGTGCCAGCAGTGAAGAGGGAGGCGGGGAGCTGTTTTTT. Translation gives CASSEEGGGELFF.

This clonotype was seen repeatedly, ten times or more. This chain connects TRBV5-1 to TRBJ2-7; D gene ambiguous. Between the trimmed V and J ends, which lost 0 bases and 6 bases, there was a span of 10 bases. Germline CDR1 SGHRS, CDR2 YFSETQ. The CDR3 extends over 13 amino acids. For the CDR3, the DNA is TGCGCCAGCAGCTTGGGACCCAAGGGCGAGCAGTACTTC. Translating it yields CASSLGPKGEQYF.

At least ten counts were recorded for this clonotype. The gene calls are TRBV20-1 and TRBJ2-1; 7 nucleotides match TRBD1. J lost 6 bases, V lost 2 bases, and 7 bases had no gene match. Germline CDR1 is DFQATT and CDR2 is SNEGSKA (reference sequence). The CDR3 runs to 14 residues. CDR3 sequence: CSARSRQGVNEQFF. CDR3 DNA: TGCAGTGCTAGAAGCCGACAGGGAGTCAATGAGCAGTTCTTC.

As for this clonotype: An end of the junction differs from the germline gene, which may be a read error. The rearrangement uses TRBV27 and TRBJ2-1; 8 bases are a match to TRBD2. CDR3 length: 15 amino acids. Looked up from germline, CDR1 is MNHEY and CDR2 is SMNVEV (reference sequence). The CDR3 is CASSFAGGWGNEQFF. The CDR3 coding sequence is TGTGCCAGTAGTTTTGCGGGAGGCTGGGGCAATGAGCAGTTCTTC.

With regard to this clonotype: This may be a read error, as it is one base from a much larger clone. V and J are TRBV6-1 and TRBJ2-2; tentatively, D is TRBD2 (6 bases). The V end lost 7 bases, the J end lost 3 bases, and 18 bases lay between the germline ends. The germline V gene encodes CDR1 MNHNS and CDR2 SASEGT. The CDR3 extends over 16 amino acids. CDR3 DNA: TGTGCCAGCACGCCCTTCGGGGGATTGGACACCGGGGAGCTGTTTTTT. Encoded protein: CASTPFGGLDTGELFF.

This clonotype was seen repeatedly, ten times or more. This rearrangement joins TRBV4-1 to TRBJ2-2; maybe TRBD1 (5 bases). Trimming pared 3 bases from V and 3 bases from J, leaving 14 bases between. The CDR3 extends over 16 amino acids. Germline CDR1 MGHRA, CDR2 YSYEKL. The DNA for the CDR3 is TGCGCCAGCAGCCATTCCCAGGGAAGGTACACCGGGGAGCTGTTTTTT. It specifies CASSHSQGRYTGELFF.

This clonotype was seen ten or more times. The chain carries TRBV27 and TRBJ2-1; TRBD1 matches 9 bases. The V and J ends lost 3 bases and 5 bases, in that order; junction bases with no gene match: 8. The CDR3 contains 16 residues. Germline loops: CDR1 MNHEY, CDR2 SMNVEV (reference sequence). CDR3 bases: TGTGCCAGCAGTTTTGGAGGGACAGGGCCCAACAATGAGCAGTTCTTC. Translating it yields CASSFGGTGPNNEQFF.

There are many counts of this clonotype. J is TRBJ1-4 and V is TRBV7-9, with no clear D. V gave up 2 bases and J gave up 12 bases, with 7 bases separating them. Germline-derived CDR1 and CDR2 are SEHNR and FQNEAQ (reference sequence). The CDR3 consists of 11 residues. Written as DNA, the CDR3 is TGTGCCAGCAGCTTAAGGACCGAACTGTTTTTT. It specifies CASSLRTELFF.